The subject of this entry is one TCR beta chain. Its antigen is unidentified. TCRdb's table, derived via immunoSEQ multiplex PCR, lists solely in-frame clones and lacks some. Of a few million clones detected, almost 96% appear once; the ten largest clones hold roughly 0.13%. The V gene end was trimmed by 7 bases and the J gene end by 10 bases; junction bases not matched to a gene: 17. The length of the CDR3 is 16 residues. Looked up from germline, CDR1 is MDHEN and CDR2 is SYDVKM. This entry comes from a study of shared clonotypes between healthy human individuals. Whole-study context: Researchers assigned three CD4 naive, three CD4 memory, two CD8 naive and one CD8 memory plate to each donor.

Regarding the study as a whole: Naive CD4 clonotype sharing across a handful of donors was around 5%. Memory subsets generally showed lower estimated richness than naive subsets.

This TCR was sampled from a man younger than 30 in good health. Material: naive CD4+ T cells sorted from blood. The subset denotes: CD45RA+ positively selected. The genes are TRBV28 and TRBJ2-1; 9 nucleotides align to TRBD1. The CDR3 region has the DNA TGTGCCAGCACCGATAATACGGGACAGGGTGTTCGGGAGCAGTTCTTC. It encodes CASTDNTGQGVREQFF.